Detailed here is one T cell receptor (beta chain). These data come from a study of blood T cell repertoires in COVID-19. About the research overall: Sample material is recorded as cDNA or gDNA derived from T cells, B-cell-depleted T cells, or PBMCs.

Under the authors' procedure: Estimates of nucleated cell counts were drawn from the amplification of reference gene primers. TCRdb keeps only in-frame clones here, not all; method: immunoSEQ multiplex PCR. That table is the source of V, J and clone size, and D and trimming were worked out from the DNA. Found here are about 210,000 clones, around 82% of them singletons; the top ten hold under 3%. Looked up from germline, CDR1 is LNHDA and CDR2 is SQIVND (reference sequence). The germline V and J ends were trimmed by 6 bases and 4 bases, with 12 bases remaining between them. The CDR3 loop spans 13 amino acids.

What was sequenced was peripheral blood. The receptor's source is a woman in her forties with active or convalescent COVID-19. The chain links TRBV19 to TRBJ2-5, with a weak D call TRBD2 (5 bases). The CDR3 region is CASSRDMGETQYF. Written as DNA, the CDR3 is TGTGCCAGTAGCCGGGATATGGGAGAGACCCAGTACTTC.